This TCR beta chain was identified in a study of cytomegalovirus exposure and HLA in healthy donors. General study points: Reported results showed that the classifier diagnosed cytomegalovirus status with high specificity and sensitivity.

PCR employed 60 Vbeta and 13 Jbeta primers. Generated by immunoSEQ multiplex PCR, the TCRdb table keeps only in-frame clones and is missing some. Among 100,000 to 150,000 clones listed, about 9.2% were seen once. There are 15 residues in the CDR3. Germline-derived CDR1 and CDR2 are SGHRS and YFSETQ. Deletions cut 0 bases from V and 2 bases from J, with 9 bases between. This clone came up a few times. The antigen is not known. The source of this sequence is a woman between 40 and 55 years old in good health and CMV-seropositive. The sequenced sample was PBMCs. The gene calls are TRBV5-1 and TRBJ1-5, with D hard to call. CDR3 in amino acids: CASSLAPSGNQPQHF. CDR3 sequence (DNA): TGCGCCAGCAGCTTGGCGCCCTCGGGCAATCAGCCCCAGCATTTT.